One sample yielded the 25 T cell receptor beta chains listed below, sequenced in a study of OX40 agonist ivuxolimab in advanced cancers. Profiled with immunoSEQ multiplex PCR; TCRdb holds only in-frame clones, not every one. Of about 79,000 clones in the sample, around 82% were seen once. The sample here was CD4+ or CD8+ T cells sorted from blood, taken in a trial of the OX40 agonist ivuxolimab. These receptors were taken from an adult with an advanced solid tumor such as melanoma, head and neck, liver or kidney cancer.

The CDR3 DNA sequence: TGTGCCAGCAGCCGAATGCCTGGTTTAATCCCCTACGAGCAGTACTTC. This translates into CASSRMPGLIPYEQYF. This rearrangement joins TRBV14 to TRBJ2-7; D is unresolved. Germline CDR1 and CDR2: SGHDN and FVKESK. Trimming took 4 bases from V and 2 from J, leaving 18 bases between them. The CDR3 loop spans 16 amino acids.

There are a few counts of this clone. This chain joins TRBV15 and TRBJ1-1; D gene unclear. Germline V CDR1 and CDR2: LNHNV, YYDKDF (reference sequence). This CDR3 spans 13 amino acids. V lost 3 bases to trimming and J lost 3 bases, with 8 bases between them. The CDR3 region is CATSRTVDTEAFF. CDR3 nucleotides: TGTGCCACCAGCAGGACCGTTGACACTGAAGCTTTCTTT.

The chain carries TRBV27 and TRBJ2-7; D possibly corresponds to TRBD2 (6 bases). CDR3 length: 14 residues. CDR1 and CDR2 (germline): MNHEY, SMNVEV (reference sequence). V was shortened by 5 bases and J by 3 bases, with 14 bases between the two germline ends. CDR3 DNA sequence: TGTGCCAGCAGTCTTCACGGGAGTGACTACGAGCAGTACTTC. As protein: CASSLHGSDYEQYF.

The V gene is TRBV27, the J gene TRBJ2-1; the match to TRBD2 covers 9 bases. V dropped 4 bases and J dropped 5; count of bases not matched to a gene: 3. Germline CDR1 reads MNHEY; CDR2 reads SMNVEV (reference sequence). The CDR3 covers 14 residues. The CDR3 loop reads CASSWLAGNNEQFF. DNA of the CDR3: TGTGCCAGCAGTTGGCTAGCGGGAAACAATGAGCAGTTCTTC.

The chain is built from TRBV7-2 and TRBJ2-5; D call uncertain. V was trimmed by 0 bases and J by 2 bases, leaving 13 bases between them. The CDR3 has 16 amino acids. Germline assignment: CDR1 SGHTA and CDR2 FQGNSA. The CDR3 is CASSLAHGSKQETQYF. The CDR3 region has the DNA TGTGCCAGCAGCTTAGCGCACGGGTCCAAACAAGAGACCCAGTACTTC.

This rearrangement joins TRBV28 to TRBJ2-7, with 10 positions matching TRBD1. CDR3 length: 15 amino acids. After removal of 3 bases from V and 5 bases from J, the junction contained 7 bases not matched to a gene. The germline gives CDR1 MDHEN, CDR2 SYDVKM. The CDR3 spells CASSLGDRGSDEQYF. CDR3 in DNA: TGTGCCAGCAGTTTGGGGGACAGGGGTTCCGACGAGCAGTACTTC.

The chain has TRBV7-9 and TRBJ2-3, with 8 nucleotides matching TRBD1. Germline trimming cut 4 bases from V and 2 bases from J; bases unmatched to any gene: 5. The CDR3 length is 15 residues. From germline, CDR1 is SEHNR and CDR2 FQNEAQ (reference sequence). Here the CDR3 DNA reads TGTGCCAGCAGCTCCCGACAGGGGCTCACAGATACGCAGTATTTT. Amino acids: CASSSRQGLTDTQYF.

The J gene is TRBJ1-5, the V gene TRBV30, with a weak D call TRBD1 (5 bases). V lost 4 bases and J lost 2, with 9 bases in between. This CDR3 region has 13 residues. Germline lookup yields CDR1 GTSNPN and CDR2 SVGIG (reference sequence). CDR3 bases: TGTGCCTGGACAAGAGGGGGCAATCAGCCCCAGCATTTT. Its translation is CAWTRGGNQPQHF.

The chain combines TRBV5-4 with TRBJ2-1, with 12 bases fitting TRBD2. This CDR3 comprises 15 residues. Trimming removed 4 bases from V and 8 bases from J; junction bases left unmatched: 7. Germline V gives CDR1 SGHNT, CDR2 YYREEE (reference sequence). The CDR3 protein is CASSPRLAGVHEQFF. The CDR3 DNA sequence: TGTGCCAGCAGCCCAAGACTAGCGGGAGTTCATGAGCAGTTCTTC. The full variable domain, completed using reference TRBV5-4 and TRBJ2-1, is ETGVTQSPTHLIKTRGQQVTLRCSSQSGHNTVSWYQQALGQGPQFIFQYYREEENGRGNFPPRFSGLQFPNYSSELNVNALELDDSALYLCASSPRLAGVHEQFFGPGTRLTVL.

This chain links TRBV2 with TRBJ1-3; D might be TRBD1 (5 bases). Germline assignment: CDR1 SNHLY and CDR2 FYNNEI. The V gene lost 6 bases and the J gene lost 4 bases, with 16 bases spanning the gap. The CDR3 runs 15 residues. The CDR3 nucleotides are TGTGCCAGCAGCCTAGACAGTGCTCTGGGAAACACCATATATTTT. Translated, it gives CASSLDSALGNTIYF.

A single count supports this clone. The rearrangement links TRBV5-4 to TRBJ2-3; 11 positions match TRBD1. Germline V gives CDR1 SGHNT, CDR2 YYREEE (reference sequence). With 4 bases clipped from V and 7 bases from J, the junction kept 11 bases outside the gene matches. The CDR3 contains 16 residues. CDR3 sequence reads: CASSPDRGRVQHTQYF. The CDR3 region has the DNA TGTGCCAGCAGCCCGGACAGGGGGCGCGTCCAGCATACGCAGTATTTT.

This chain uses TRBV10-3 with TRBJ2-2; D is uncertain. CDR3 length equals 11 residues. The V end was cut by 8 bases, the J end by 5 bases, with 6 bases between. Germline V lookup: CDR1 ENHRY, CDR2 SYGVKD. The CDR3: CAIGLTGELFF. The CDR3 DNA reads as TGTGCCATCGGGTTAACCGGGGAGCTGTTTTTT.

The chain employs TRBV19 and TRBJ1-5, with a tentative D call TRBD1 (5 bases). In germline, CDR1 is LNHDA, CDR2 SQIVND (reference sequence). The CDR3 totals 18 residues. V was clipped by 0 bases and J by 2 bases, with 17 bases between them. The CDR3: CASSIDSRQGGGNQPQHF. CDR3 DNA sequence: TGTGCCAGTAGTATAGATAGCCGCCAGGGAGGCGGCAATCAGCCCCAGCATTTT. The complete variable domain, with remaining parts taken from reference TRBV19 and TRBJ1-5, reads DGGITQSPKYLFRKEGQNVTLSCEQNLNHDAMYWYRQDPGQGLRLIYYSQIVNDFQKGDIAEGYSVSREKKESFPLTVTSAQKNPTAFYLCASSIDSRQGGGNQPQHFGDGTRLSIL.

The chain combines TRBV29-1 with TRBJ2-7; TRBD1 is a possible D gene (6 bases). The CDR3 extends over 14 amino acids. The V end lost 1 base, the J end lost 6 bases, and 16 bases lay between the germline ends. Germline V gene data show CDR1 as SQVTM and CDR2 as ANQGSEA. CDR3 loop: CSVEVRGSRGEQYF. The CDR3 coding sequence is TGCAGCGTTGAAGTACGGGGCAGCAGGGGCGAGCAGTACTTC.

This clone appeared a few times. The gene calls are TRBV28 and TRBJ2-7; maybe TRBD1 (6 bases). The CDR3 is 13 amino acids. V was pared by 6 bases and J by 1 base, with 10 bases between. Germline values: CDR1 MDHEN, CDR2 SYDVKM. The DNA for the CDR3 is TGTGCCAGCAGAACAGGGTTTTCCTACGAGCAGTACTTC. It specifies CASRTGFSYEQYF.

The chain employs TRBV7-2 and TRBJ2-7; D is uncertain. CDR1 is SGHTA, CDR2 FQGNSA, per germline. The V end lost 3 bases, the J end lost 1 base, and 7 bases lay between the germline ends. The length of the CDR3 is 13 residues. The chain's CDR3 is CASSFERSYEQYF. Here the CDR3 DNA reads TGTGCCAGCAGCTTCGAACGATCCTACGAGCAGTACTTC. Full variable domain (rest looked up from reference TRBV7-2 and TRBJ2-7): GAGVSQSPSNKVTEKGKDVELRCDPISGHTALYWYRQSLGQGLEFLIYFQGNSAPDKSGLPSDRFSAERTGGSVSTLTIQRTQQEDSAVYLCASSFERSYEQYFGPGTRLTVT.

This clone was picked up a small number of times. The sample contains more than one DNA sequence encoding this CDR3. The gene calls are TRBV7-9 and TRBJ2-7; TRBD2 might be the D (6 bases). This CDR3 contains 13 residues. The V gene lost 5 bases and the J gene lost 0 bases, with 8 bases spanning the gap. CDR1 and CDR2 from the germline V gene are SEHNR and FQNEAQ (reference sequence). CDR3 DNA: TGTGCCAGCAGCCGACTAGACTCCTACGAGCAGTACTTC. Translation gives CASSRLDSYEQYF.

The chain recombines TRBV28 with TRBJ2-3; D perhaps matches TRBD1 (6 bases). Trimming took off 0 bases at V and 6 bases at J, with 13 bases between the two ends. CDR1 is MDHEN, CDR2 SYDVKM, per germline. CDR3 size: 15 residues. Here the CDR3 reads CASSLWAGVGDTQYF. CDR3 in DNA: TGTGCCAGCAGTTTATGGGCAGGGGTCGGCGATACGCAGTATTTT.

The chain joins TRBV29-1 to TRBJ2-7; the D gene is possibly TRBD2 (5 bases). The V end lost 3 bases, the J end lost 5 bases, and 11 bases lay between the germline ends. This CDR3 is 12 amino acids long. CDR1 is SQVTM, CDR2 ANQGSEA, per germline. The CDR3 DNA follows: TGCAGCGTTGATAGAGGGTCTCACGAGCAGTACTTC. It specifies CSVDRGSHEQYF.

The V gene is TRBV19, the J gene TRBJ2-1; the D is unclear. This CDR3 comprises 15 residues. Per the germline V gene, CDR1 is LNHDA and CDR2 is SQIVND (reference sequence). Between the trimmed V and J ends, which lost 2 bases and 6 bases, there was a span of 14 bases. The CDR3 bases are TGTGCCAGTAGTATATTCGAGTCGATGAGCAATGAGCAGTTCTTC. Amino acids: CASSIFESMSNEQFF.

The chain employs TRBV11-3 and TRBJ2-5, with D unclear. The last part of the DNA fits TRBJ2-7 better; the J call may be wrong. The CDR3 loop spans 14 amino acids. The germline V gene has CDR1 SGHNT and CDR2 YENEEA. The CDR3 DNA is TGTGCCAGCAGCTTTTCCGACGACTCCTACGAGCAGTACTTC. It specifies CASSFSDDSYEQYF.

Worth noting for this clone: One end of the junction varies from germline; a read error may be responsible. The chain is built from TRBV6-5 and TRBJ2-2, with unresolved D. Germline loops: CDR1 MNHEY, CDR2 SVGAGI. The CDR3 loop spans 13 amino acids. The chain's CDR3 is CASSYSKTGELFF. CDR3 coding DNA: TGTGCCAGCAGTTACTCGAAAACCGGGGAGCTGTTTTTT.

Comment on this clone: This likely comes from a read error, as the CDR3 has no conserved phenylalanine or tryptophan at its end. J is TRBJ2-7 and V is TRBV7-9; TRBD2 is a possible D gene (5 bases). Per the germline V gene, CDR1 is SEHNR and CDR2 is FQNEAQ (reference sequence). V shed 5 bases and J shed 6 bases, with 11 bases lying between them. This CDR3 contains 12 residues. CDR3 sequence reads: CASSERLGEQYL. As DNA, the CDR3 is TGTGCCAGCAGCGAGCGGTTGGGCGAGCAGTACCTC.

This clone has just a few counts. The V and J genes are TRBV11-3 and TRBJ1-4; no definite D call. Germline V lookup: CDR1 SGHNT, CDR2 YENEEA. V gave up 2 bases and J gave up 8 bases, with 9 bases separating them. This CDR3 contains 13 residues. The CDR3 here is CASSLSWREKLFF. CDR3 DNA: TGTGCCAGCAGCTTATCCTGGAGAGAAAAACTGTTTTTT.

This clone appeared once. This chain connects TRBV11-2 to TRBJ2-7; TRBD2 agrees at 12 bases. The germline CDR1 and CDR2 sequences are SGHAT and FQNNGV. With 4 bases clipped from V and 7 bases from J, the junction kept 8 bases outside the gene matches. The CDR3 covers 15 residues. DNA for the CDR3: TGTGCCAGCAGCTCTAAACTAGCGGGAGGTCGAGAGCAGTACTTC. Translated, it gives CASSSKLAGGREQYF.